The sequence of this T cell receptor (beta chain) was determined in a study of identical twins. Findings and caveats of the study: Some out-of-frame alpha sequences were shared by twins, and these showed excess low generation probability. Twins' excess sharing was less marked for out-of-frame beta sequences. Findings depended on cross-sectional statistics rather than tracking the same donors.

TCRdb independently ran MiXCR on the 5' RACE reads; one entry per CDR3 protein. The sample records approximately 190,000 distinct CDR3 sequences, approximately 15% being singletons. CDR3 length equals 12 residues. Per the germline V gene, CDR1 is SQVTM and CDR2 is ANQGSEA. V lost 1 base and J 3 bases, leaving 6 bases between the germline ends. At least ten counts were recorded for this clonotype. The antigen is unknown. The sample was also reused in another study, on T cells expressing NK-cell markers. That report adds: Seven donors tested HCMV-seropositive and one tested seronegative among the eight sequenced.

The sequence derives from a woman between 18 and 29 years old in good health. V and J are TRBV29-1 and TRBJ1-1; D possibly corresponds to TRBD1 (5 bases). What was sequenced was CD8+ T cells sorted from blood. The chain's CDR3 is CSVEGGYTEAFF. The CDR3 region has the DNA TGCAGCGTTGAAGGGGGCTACACTGAAGCTTTCTTT.